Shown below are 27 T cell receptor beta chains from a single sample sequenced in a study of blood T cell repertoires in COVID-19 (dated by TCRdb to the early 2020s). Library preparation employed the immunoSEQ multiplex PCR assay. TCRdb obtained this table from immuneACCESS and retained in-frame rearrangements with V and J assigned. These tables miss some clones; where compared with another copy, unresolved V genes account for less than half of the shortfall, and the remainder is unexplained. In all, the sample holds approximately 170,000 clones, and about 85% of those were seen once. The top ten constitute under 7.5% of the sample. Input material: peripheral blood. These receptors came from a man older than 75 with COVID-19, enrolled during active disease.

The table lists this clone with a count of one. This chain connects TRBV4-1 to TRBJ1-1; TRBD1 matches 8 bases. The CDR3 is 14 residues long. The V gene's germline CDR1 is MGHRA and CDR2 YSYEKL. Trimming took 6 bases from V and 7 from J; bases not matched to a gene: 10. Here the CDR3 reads CASRTDRGIGEAFF. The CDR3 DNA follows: TGCGCCAGCAGAACCGACAGGGGCATCGGTGAAGCTTTCTTT.

The CDR3 here is CASRPGLEQETQYF. The CDR3 DNA is TGTGCCAGCAGGCCGGGACTAGAGCAAGAGACCCAGTACTTC. The rearrangement joins TRBV7-9 to TRBJ2-5; 8 bases map to TRBD2. The CDR3 extends over 14 amino acids. V lost 6 bases and J lost 2; bases outside the gene matches: 5. Per germline, CDR1 SEHNR and CDR2 FQNEAQ (reference sequence).

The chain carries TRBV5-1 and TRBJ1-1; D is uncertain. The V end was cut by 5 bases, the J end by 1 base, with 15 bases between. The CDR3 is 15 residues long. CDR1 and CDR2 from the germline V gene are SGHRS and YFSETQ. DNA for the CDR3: TGCGCCAGCAGTTCTGTCTCCCCTCGGAACACTGAAGCTTTCTTT. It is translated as CASSSVSPRNTEAFF.

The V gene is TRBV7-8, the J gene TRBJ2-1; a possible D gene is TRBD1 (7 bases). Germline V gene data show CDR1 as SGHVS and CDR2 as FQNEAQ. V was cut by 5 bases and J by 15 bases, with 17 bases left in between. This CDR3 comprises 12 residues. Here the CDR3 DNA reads TGTGCCAGCAGCCGGGGGACAGTCGCCTCGTTCTTC. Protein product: CASSRGTVASFF.

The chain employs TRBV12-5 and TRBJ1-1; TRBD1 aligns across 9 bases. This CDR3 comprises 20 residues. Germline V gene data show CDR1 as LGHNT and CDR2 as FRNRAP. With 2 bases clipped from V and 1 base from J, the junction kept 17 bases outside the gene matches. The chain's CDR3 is CASGLNIRDRANAGNTEAFF. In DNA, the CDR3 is TGTGCTAGTGGTTTGAACATCCGGGACAGGGCGAACGCTGGGAACACTGAAGCTTTCTTT.

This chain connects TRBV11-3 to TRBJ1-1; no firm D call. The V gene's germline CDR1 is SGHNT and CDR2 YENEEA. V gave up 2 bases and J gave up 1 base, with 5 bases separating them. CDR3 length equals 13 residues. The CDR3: CASSLRRNTEAFF. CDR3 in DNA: TGTGCCAGCAGCTTACGGAGGAACACTGAAGCTTTCTTT. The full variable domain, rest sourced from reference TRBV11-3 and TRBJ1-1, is EAGVVQSPRYKIIEKKQPVAFWCNPISGHNTLYWYLQNLGQGPELLIRYENEEAVDDSQLPKDRFSAERLKGVDSTLKIQPAELGDSAVYLCASSLRRNTEAFFGQGTRLTVV.

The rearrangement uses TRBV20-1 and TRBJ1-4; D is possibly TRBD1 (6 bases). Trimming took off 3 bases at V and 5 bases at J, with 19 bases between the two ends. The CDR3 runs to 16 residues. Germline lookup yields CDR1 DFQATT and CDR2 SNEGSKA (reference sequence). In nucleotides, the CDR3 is TGCAGTGCTAGTGGACTCGGGCAGGGGAAGAATGAAAAACTGTTTTTT. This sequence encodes CSASGLGQGKNEKLFF.

Here the CDR3 reads CASSTGQTYNEQFF. Here the CDR3 DNA reads TGTGCCAGCAGTACGGGACAGACATACAATGAGCAGTTCTTC. This chain joins TRBV6-5 and TRBJ2-1; TRBD1 matches at 7 bases. Trimming at V came to 5 bases and at J to 4 bases, leaving 5 bases not matched to a gene. Looked up from germline, CDR1 is MNHEY and CDR2 is SVGAGI. This CDR3 is 14 amino acids long.

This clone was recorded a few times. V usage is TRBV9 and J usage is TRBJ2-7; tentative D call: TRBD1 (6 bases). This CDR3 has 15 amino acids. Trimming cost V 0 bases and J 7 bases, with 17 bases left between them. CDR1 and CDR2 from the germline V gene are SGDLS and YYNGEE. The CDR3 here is CASSVDSAPQGEQYF. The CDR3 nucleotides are TGTGCCAGCAGCGTAGATTCTGCCCCCCAGGGGGAGCAGTACTTC.

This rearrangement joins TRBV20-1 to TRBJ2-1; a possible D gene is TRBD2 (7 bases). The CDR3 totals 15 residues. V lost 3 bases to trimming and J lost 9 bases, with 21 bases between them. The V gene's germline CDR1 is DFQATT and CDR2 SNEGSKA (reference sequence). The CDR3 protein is CSASPGGSVGGEQFF. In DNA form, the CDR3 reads TGCAGTGCTAGTCCGGGGGGCTCGGTTGGAGGTGAGCAGTTCTTC.

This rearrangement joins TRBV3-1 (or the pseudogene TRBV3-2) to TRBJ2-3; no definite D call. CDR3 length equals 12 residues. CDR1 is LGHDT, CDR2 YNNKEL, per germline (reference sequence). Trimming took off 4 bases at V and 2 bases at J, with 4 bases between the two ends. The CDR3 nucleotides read TGTGCCAGCAGCCCGTACACAGATACGCAGTATTTT. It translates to CASSPYTDTQYF.

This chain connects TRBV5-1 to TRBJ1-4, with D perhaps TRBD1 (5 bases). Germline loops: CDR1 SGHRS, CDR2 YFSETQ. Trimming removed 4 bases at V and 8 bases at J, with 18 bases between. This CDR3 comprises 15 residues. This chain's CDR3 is CASSLYTQEGEKLFF. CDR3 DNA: TGCGCCAGCAGCCTATATACTCAGGAGGGGGAAAAACTGTTTTTT. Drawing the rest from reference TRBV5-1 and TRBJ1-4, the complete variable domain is KAGVTQTPRYLIKTRGQQVTLSCSPISGHRSVSWYQQTPGQGLQFLFEYFSETQRNKGNFPGRFSGRQFSNSRSEMNVSTLELGDSALYLCASSLYTQEGEKLFFGSGTQLSVL.

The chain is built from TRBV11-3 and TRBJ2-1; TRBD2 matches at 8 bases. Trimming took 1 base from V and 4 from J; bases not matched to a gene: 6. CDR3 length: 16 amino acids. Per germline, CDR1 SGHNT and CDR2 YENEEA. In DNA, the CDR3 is TGTGCCAGCAGCTTAGGGCCAGCGGGGGAGTACAATGAGCAGTTCTTC. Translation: CASSLGPAGEYNEQFF.

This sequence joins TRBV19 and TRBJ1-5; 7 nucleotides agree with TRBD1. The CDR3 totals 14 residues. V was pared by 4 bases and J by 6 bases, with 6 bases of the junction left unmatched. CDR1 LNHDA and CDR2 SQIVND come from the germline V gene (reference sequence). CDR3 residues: CASSTQQGPQPQHF. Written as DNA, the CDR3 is TGTGCCAGTAGTACTCAACAGGGGCCTCAGCCCCAGCATTTT.

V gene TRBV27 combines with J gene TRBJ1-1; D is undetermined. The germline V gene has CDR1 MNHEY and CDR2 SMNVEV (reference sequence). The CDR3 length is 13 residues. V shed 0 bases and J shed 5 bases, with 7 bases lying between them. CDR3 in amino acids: CASSLSRDTEAFF. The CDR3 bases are TGTGCCAGCAGTTTATCCCGGGATACTGAAGCTTTCTTT.

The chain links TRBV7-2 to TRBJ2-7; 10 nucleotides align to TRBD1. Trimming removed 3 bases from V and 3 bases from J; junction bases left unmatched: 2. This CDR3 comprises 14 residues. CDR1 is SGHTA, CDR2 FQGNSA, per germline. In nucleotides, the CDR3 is TGTGCCAGCAGCTTTAGGGACAGGGGCTACGAGCAGTACTTC. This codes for CASSFRDRGYEQYF.

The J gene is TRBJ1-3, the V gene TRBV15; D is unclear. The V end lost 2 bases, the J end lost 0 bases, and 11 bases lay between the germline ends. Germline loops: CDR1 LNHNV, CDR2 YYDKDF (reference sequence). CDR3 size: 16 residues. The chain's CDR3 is CATSRQSVRSGNTIYF. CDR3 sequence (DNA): TGTGCCACCAGCAGACAGTCCGTTCGCTCTGGAAACACCATATATTTT.

CDR3 sequence: CASSQDRVGSPLHF. The CDR3 DNA follows: TGCGCCAGCAGCCAAGACAGGGTAGGTTCACCCCTCCACTTT. V and J are TRBV4-1 and TRBJ1-6; tentative D call: TRBD1 (5 bases). Between the trimmed V and J ends, which lost 0 bases and 9 bases, there was a span of 9 bases. This CDR3 region has 14 residues. Germline CDR1 is MGHRA and CDR2 is YSYEKL.

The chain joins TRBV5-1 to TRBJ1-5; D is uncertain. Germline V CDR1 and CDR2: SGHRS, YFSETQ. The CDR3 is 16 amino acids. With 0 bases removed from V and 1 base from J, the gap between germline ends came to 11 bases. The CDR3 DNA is TGCGCCAGCAGCTTGGCCCCGGCAGGCAGCAATCAGCCCCAGCATTTT. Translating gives CASSLAPAGSNQPQHF.

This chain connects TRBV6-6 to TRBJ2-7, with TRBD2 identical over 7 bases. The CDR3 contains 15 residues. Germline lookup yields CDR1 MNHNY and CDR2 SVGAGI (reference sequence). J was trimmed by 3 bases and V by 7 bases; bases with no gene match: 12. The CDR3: CASIFRGGKGYEQYF. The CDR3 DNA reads TGTGCCAGCATCTTCCGGGGAGGGAAGGGCTACGAGCAGTACTTC.

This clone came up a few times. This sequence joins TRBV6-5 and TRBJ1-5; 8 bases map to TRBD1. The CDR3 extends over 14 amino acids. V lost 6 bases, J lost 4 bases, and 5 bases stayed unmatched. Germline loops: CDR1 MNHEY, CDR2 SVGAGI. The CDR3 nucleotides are TGTGCCAGCAGGTCCAGGGGGCGGAATCAGCCCCAGCATTTT. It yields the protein CASRSRGRNQPQHF.

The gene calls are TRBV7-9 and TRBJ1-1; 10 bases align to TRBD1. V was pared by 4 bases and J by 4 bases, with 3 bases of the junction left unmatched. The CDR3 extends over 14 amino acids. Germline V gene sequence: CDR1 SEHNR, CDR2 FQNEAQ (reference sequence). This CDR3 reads CASSSTGGITEAFF. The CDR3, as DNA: TGTGCCAGCAGCTCGACAGGGGGCATCACTGAAGCTTTCTTT.

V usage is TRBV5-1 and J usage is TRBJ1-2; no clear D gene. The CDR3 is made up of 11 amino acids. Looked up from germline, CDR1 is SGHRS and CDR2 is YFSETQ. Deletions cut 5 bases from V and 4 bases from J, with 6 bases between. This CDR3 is CASRGVYGYTF. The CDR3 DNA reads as TGCGCCAGCAGGGGCGTCTATGGCTACACCTTC.

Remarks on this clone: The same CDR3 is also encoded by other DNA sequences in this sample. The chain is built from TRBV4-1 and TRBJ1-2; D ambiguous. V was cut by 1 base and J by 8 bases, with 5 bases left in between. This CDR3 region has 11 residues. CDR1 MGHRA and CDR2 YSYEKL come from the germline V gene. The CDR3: CASSQGLGYTF. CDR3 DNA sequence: TGCGCCAGCAGCCAAGGTCTGGGCTACACCTTC.

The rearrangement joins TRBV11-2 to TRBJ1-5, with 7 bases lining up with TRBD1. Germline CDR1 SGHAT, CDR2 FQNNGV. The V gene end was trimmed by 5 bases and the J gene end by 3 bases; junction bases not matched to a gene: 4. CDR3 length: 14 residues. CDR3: CASSTGQFNQPQHF. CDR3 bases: TGTGCCAGCAGCACGGGACAGTTCAATCAGCCCCAGCATTTT.

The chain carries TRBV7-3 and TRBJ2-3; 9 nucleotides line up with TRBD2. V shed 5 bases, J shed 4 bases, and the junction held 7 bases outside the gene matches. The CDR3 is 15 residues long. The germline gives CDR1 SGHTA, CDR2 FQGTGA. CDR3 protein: CASSPSGVQSDTQYF. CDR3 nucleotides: TGTGCCAGCAGCCCTAGCGGGGTCCAATCAGATACGCAGTATTTT.

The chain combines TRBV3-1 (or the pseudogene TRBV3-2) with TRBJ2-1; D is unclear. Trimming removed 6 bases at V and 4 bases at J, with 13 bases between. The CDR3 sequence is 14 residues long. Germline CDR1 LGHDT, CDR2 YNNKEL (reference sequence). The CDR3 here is CASSRHGIYNEQFF. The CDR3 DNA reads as TGTGCCAGCAGTAGACACGGAATATACAATGAGCAGTTCTTC.